The present T cell receptor beta chain was sequenced within a study of cytomegalovirus exposure and HLA in healthy donors (dated by TCRdb to 2015 to 2018). At the level of the whole study: In an earlier analysis of around 540 of the donors, 276 Gb of sequence data and about 110 million unique TCR beta sequences from about 190 million T cells were reported. An early release covering over 500 HLA-typed donors comprised approximately 300 gigabases of sequencing data and tens of millions of unique TCR sequences. Of the 398 genotyped donors, approximately 81% were placed in the genetic ancestry cluster associated with self-reported Caucasian donors. The study aimed to test whether cataloging public T cell receptors could reveal signatures of past pathogen exposure. Using immunosequencing, the study profiled T cell repertoires from 640 or so subjects and related those repertoires to cytomegalovirus serostatus. A separate validation cohort of 100 to 150 different subjects was used in addition to the 666-subject first cohort. The study combined high-throughput TCR immunosequencing, statistical association of individual TCRs with disease status, and machine learning to predict cytomegalovirus infection status. In a later analysis, previously published TCR beta repertoires from some 640 donors were re-analyzed and high-resolution HLA genotyping was added so that TCR occurrence patterns could be studied. The later analysis used no new phenotypic data to find candidate immune exposures, relying instead on TCR beta sequences and their occurrence across donors. In an earlier analysis of roughly 540 of the donors, high-throughput TCR beta sequencing was used to judge whether each TCR beta V gene segment behaved as functional or pseudogenic. Alongside the repertoire data, information on donor age, sex, ethnicity and CMV serostatus was compiled. Genome-wide SNP genotypes for about three fifths of the roughly 670 donors were used in a later genetic analysis, which treated that subset as a discovery cohort. Every discovery cohort repertoire had been produced on one sequencing platform. HLA typing covered class I and class II loci at four-digit resolution. Typing coverage varied by locus: about 620-640 donors for A, B, C, DRB1 and DQB1; some 520 for DQA1; some 610 for DPA1; roughly 450 for DPB1. Four to six DR-DQ haplotypes were handled as single units for association and clustering, since linkage in the cohort was strong. On average, around 240,000 unique TCR beta nucleotide sequences were sequenced per donor among 300 to 500 genotyped donors of the cohort, with 15% to 20% of those sequences being non-productive. Overall study results and their limits: Because counts were too low, roughly 17 rarely observed V segments, including chromosome 9 orphons, were left out of the earlier analysis of 587 of the donors. In an earlier analysis of about 600 of the donors, most TCR beta V segments appeared in productive rearrangements about 87% or about 30% of the time, broadly matching IMGT annotations. Across donors, most TCR sequences were observed very rarely, whereas some public TCRs were present in many individuals. The study gave a list of about 170 TCR beta chains associated with cytomegalovirus. Some IMGT-functional V segments, including TRBV6-2 and TRBV6-3, could not be distinguished by the 87-base-pair reads and were therefore excluded. CMV serostatus was the only immune exposure information available for the cohort. A later analysis found that most CMV-associated TCR beta chains appeared HLA-restricted, with HLA associations seemingly driven largely by CMV exposure. Only TCR beta chains were sequenced in this cohort, and the absence of alpha or paired-chain data limited detectable features. A few of the identified cytomegalovirus-associated TCR beta chains were confirmed in vitro to be specific for cytomegalovirus antigens. Linkage disequilibrium might explain the correlated functional status among segregating V segments, but an unknown experimental factor could not be ruled out. A group of highly shared sequence variants was considered likely to be a technical artifact of the sequencing pipeline. According to the authors, the approach could potentially be generalized to other disease states and immunological phenotypes. Presence/absence analyses assumed roughly uniform sequencing depth across donors, an assumption that may not hold. A later genetic analysis reported fewer N-insertions in productive TCRs among donors in an Asian-associated ancestry cluster than the roughly 700-donor mean. Cytomegalovirus status was reported to be diagnosed by the classifier with high specificity and sensitivity in both the original and validation cohorts. A later analysis reported that several top co-occurrence clusters appeared linked to parvovirus B19, influenza, CMV and Epstein-Barr virus. V-gene and J-gene trimming of TCR beta chains was associated with a missense DCLRE1C variant in a later genetic analysis, and the association was replicated in an independent cohort. A further reported finding was that TCR beta sequences accurately predicted the HLA-A and HLA-B alleles for most subjects in the first cohort. In a later analysis, HLA-associated TCR beta chains showed more clonal expansion and lower generation probabilities than non-associated chains that were equally common. When HLA alleles, especially DR and DQ, strongly co-occurred, TCR associations were difficult to assign to individual alleles. In a later analysis, 16,951 TCR beta sequences were associated with specific HLA alleles at a false discovery rate of 0.05. In a later analysis, TCR association rates were found to vary across HLA loci, with the most associated TCRs seen for DRB1 alleles and the fewest for HLA-C alleles. Because some donors lacked HLA typing at each locus, the association tests relied only on the typed subset.

The cohort was made up of about 610 healthy bone marrow donors. At the time of sampling, every cohort member was nominally healthy, though immune exposures that went unrecorded were likely present. The donor was CMV seropositive and was included in the group of 290 or so seropositive cohort members. Each donor provided a peripheral blood sample, and peripheral blood mononuclear cells were used for TCR beta sequencing. The Qiagen DNeasy Blood Extraction Kit was used to extract genomic DNA from the blood cell samples. Including cysteine and phenylalanine, the CDR3 has 12 amino acids. This entry keeps only the CDR3 DNA: 36 bases, framed from base 1. In the germline V gene, CDR1 corresponds to SQVTM and CDR2 to ANQGSEA. Trimming takes 6 bases off V and 8 bases off J; junction bases not matched to a gene: 8. This clone is a singleton in its sample. Which antigen it targets is not known. Per-base quality was not reported, and no clone a single base away is much larger than it.

Receptor amplification or capture employed the immunoSEQ multiplex PCR assay. For the multiplex PCR, a mixture combining 60 forward primers for TCR Vbeta segments and 13 reverse primers for TCR Jbeta segments was used. A multiplex PCR assay on genomic DNA amplified the CDR3 region of rearranged TCR beta genes. On the Illumina HiSeq System, the amplified TCR beta libraries were sequenced as 87-base-pair reads. Per the authors' processing: In a later analysis, about 80 million unique TCR beta chains were counted across the roughly 610 repertoires, and approximately 11 million of these chains were shared by at least two donors. Raw reads were error-corrected and collapsed into unique sequences by a nearest-neighbor algorithm in which closely related sequences were merged to remove PCR and sequencing errors. CDR3 sequences were aligned to IMGT reference sequences to assign V, D and J gene segments. For a sequence to be retained, at least a six-nucleotide match to both a V gene segment and a J gene segment was required. A rearrangement was called productive if the CDR3 had no stop codons and remained in frame with V and J, and every other rearrangement was called non-productive. Following IMGT convention, CDR3 was defined as the stretch from the second conserved V-encoded cysteine to the conserved J-encoded phenylalanine. Sequences without an unambiguous match to a single V gene segment were excluded from the earlier analysis of 450 to 750 of the donors. An earlier analysis of a few hundred of the donors called V segments functional above 56.7% productive rearrangements and segregating when the between-donor standard deviation exceeded 5%. A statistical classification framework was developed to diagnose cytomegalovirus status using the catalog of TCR beta chain sequences. V and J gene assignment, in a later analysis, came from comparing TCR nucleotide sequences with IMGT/GENE-DB human TR gene sequences. In a later analysis, CDR3 sequences and most-parsimonious VDJ recombination scenarios were assigned using the TCRdist pipeline. In a later analysis, each TCR beta chain was defined by its CDR3 amino acid sequence together with its V-gene family, and reads lacking a unique V-gene family were excluded. A later analysis removed 592 highly shared, low-generation-probability nucleotide sequences to deal with suspected cross-contamination and a sequencing artifact. In a later analysis, a clonal expansion index was calculated for each public chain from normalized within-repertoire ranks of inferred template counts. A later analysis computed generation probabilities with a VDJ recombination model fitted to out-of-frame rearrangements, and checked the results against IGoR. A later analysis scored TCR-TCR, TCR-HLA and TCR-CMV co-occurrence with hypergeometric tests, applying a repertoire-size bias correction to TCR pairs. In a later analysis, false discovery rates were estimated by permuting HLA or CMV assignments 20 times. In a later analysis, co-occurring TCRs were grouped with DBSCAN, and TCRdist sequence similarity was added when clustering was performed within HLA-allele-positive subsets. Repertoires with fewer than 30,000 or more than 120,000 public chains, plus five repertoires with anomalous nucleotide sharing, were excluded from co-occurrence clustering. The source is immuneACCESS, and TCRdb retained only in-frame sequences with V and J called. Part of the clones is not carried over; for the studies checked, unresolved V genes explain less than half of this, and the remainder is unexplained. V and J calls and clone size are given by that table; D and trimming were obtained from the DNA. For this sample the table gives some 140,000 clones, of which over 60% were detected only once. The ten largest clones take up 1% to 1.5% of the sample.

The TCR comes from a male donor in good health and CMV-seropositive. The sequenced sample was PBMCs. The chain employs TRBV29-1 and TRBJ1-2; 8 central nucleotides agree with TRBD1. For the CDR3, the sequence is CSVEGQEAGYTF. The base sequence is TGCAGCGTGGAGGGACAGGAGGCGGGCTACACCTTC.